This T cell receptor beta chain was identified during a study of T cell repertoires in cytomegalovirus infection. Broader study findings: Clonotype analysis showed dominance of the ex vivo response by HLA-C-restricted CMV-specific TCR beta clonotypes.

This clonotype was recorded many times. Its target is unknown. TCRdb ran MiXCR on the reads and lists one entry per CDR3 protein. The table shows under 200,000 distinct CDR3 sequences, with 8.5% to 10% occurring only once. Germline CDR1 SNHLY, CDR2 FYNNEI. The CDR3 totals 13 residues. Trimming pared 7 bases from V and 4 bases from J, leaving 10 bases between. This chain uses TRBV2 with TRBJ2-2; no clear D. The sample consisted of PBMCs. This TCR was recovered from a human donor in good health (CMV status not recorded). Some clones in this sample may be carry-over from other donors' samples. Written as DNA, the CDR3 is TGTGCCAGCAACACGCCCGGCACCGGGGAGCTGTTTTTT. Its protein product is CASNTPGTGELFF.